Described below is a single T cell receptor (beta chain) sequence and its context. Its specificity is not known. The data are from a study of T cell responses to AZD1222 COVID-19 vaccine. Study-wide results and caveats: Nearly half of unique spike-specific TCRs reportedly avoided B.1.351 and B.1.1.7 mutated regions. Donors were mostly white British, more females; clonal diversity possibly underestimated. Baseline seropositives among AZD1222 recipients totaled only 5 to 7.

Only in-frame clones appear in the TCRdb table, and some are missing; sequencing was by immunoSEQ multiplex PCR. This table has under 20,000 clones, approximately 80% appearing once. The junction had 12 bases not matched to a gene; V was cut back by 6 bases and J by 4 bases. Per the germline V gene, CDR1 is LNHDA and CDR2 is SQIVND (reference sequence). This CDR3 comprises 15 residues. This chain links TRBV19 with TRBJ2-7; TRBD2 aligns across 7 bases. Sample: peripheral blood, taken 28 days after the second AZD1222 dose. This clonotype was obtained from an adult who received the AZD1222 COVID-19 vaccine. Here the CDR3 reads CASSRDYQSGYEQYF. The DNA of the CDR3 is TGTGCCAGTAGCCGGGACTACCAGTCTGGGTACGAGCAGTACTTC.